The 2 T cell receptor beta chains presented below share a single source sample, sequenced in a study of vaccination and CD4 T cells after COVID-19. Time point defined: late sampling 161 to 241 days after vaccination in three convalescent patients. TCRdb itself ran the PCR reads through MiXCR, one entry per CDR3 protein. Here the sample spans approximately 40,000 distinct CDR3 sequences, approximately 40% being singletons. Sequenced material: CD4+ T cells from blood, taken about 7 months after SARS-CoV-2 vaccination. These receptors were collected from a human donor who had recovered from COVID-19.

CDR3 sequence reads: CASSQSTGGPSGELFF. The CDR3 DNA follows: TGCGCCAGCAGCCAATCGACGGGAGGGCCGAGCGGGGAGCTGTTTTTT. V usage is TRBV4-3 and J usage is TRBJ2-2; 8 bases are shared with TRBD2. Germline values: CDR1 LGHNA, CDR2 YSLEER. This CDR3 comprises 16 residues. The V segment lost 2 bases and the J segment 7 bases; nucleotides outside the gene matches: 9.

By share, this clonotype counts as medium-sized. The rearrangement joins TRBV5-8 to TRBJ2-7, with D perhaps matching TRBD1 (5 bases). The germline V and J ends were trimmed by 7 bases and 3 bases, with 8 bases remaining between them. This CDR3 contains 11 residues. Germline V CDR1 and CDR2: SGHTS, YDEGEE. The CDR3 loop is CASQGLYEQYF. CDR3 sequence (DNA): TGTGCCAGCCAGGGTCTCTACGAGCAGTACTTC.